This TCR beta chain is from a study of T cells in Graves' hyperthyroidism and ophthalmopathy. There were TCR beta CDR3 regions amplified from RNA transcripts. The HTBI primer set served for first-round RT-PCR of the TCR CDR3. From the multiplex PCR reads, TCRdb called clonotypes with MiXCR, one entry per CDR3 protein. The table lists about 540,000 distinct CDR3 sequences, 35% to 55% of them singletons. Trimming cost V 6 bases and J 7 bases, with 18 bases left between them. This CDR3 is built from 15 residues. In germline, CDR1 is SEHNR, CDR2 FQNEAQ (reference sequence). Source material: peripheral blood or thyroid tissue (not recorded which). The receptor's source is a woman in her late teens or twenties with Graves' hyperthyroidism. This chain uses TRBV7-9 with TRBJ2-2; perhaps TRBD2 as D (6 bases). The CDR3 DNA is TGTGCCAGCAGGTTCGCGGGGCTAGGGGTCGGGGAGCTGTTTTTT. It encodes CASRFAGLGVGELFF.